A selection of T cell receptor beta chains follows, all from one sample in a study of blood T cells in healthy people across ages. MiXCR was run by TCRdb on the 5' RACE reads, yielding one entry per CDR3 protein. Among 720,000 or so distinct CDR3 sequences listed, less than 45% were seen once. Sequenced input: blood. The receptors here all came from a man older than 75 in good health. Each CDR3 is given with its conserved first and last residue. D genes are given only for firm matches. Rows may omit the clone size; those that give it use once, few, many or a size class.

>.|.|TRBV9|TRBJ1-4
CASSSSTEKLFF
TGTGCCAGCAGCTCAAGTACTGAAAAACTGTTTTTT
>.|.|TRBV6-2/TRBV6-3|TRBJ2-3
CSVGTNTDTQYF
TGCTCAGTAGGAACTAACACAGATACGCAGTATTTT
>once|.|TRBV7-2|TRBJ1-2
CASSLGGGGTMGYTF
TGTGCCAGCAGCTTAGGGGGAGGCGGGACAATGGGCTACACCTTC
>many|.|TRBV5-1|TRBJ2-5
CASSFRTKQETQYF
TGCGCCAGCAGCTTTAGAACAAAACAAGAGACCCAGTACTTC
>few|TRBD1|TRBV12-3/TRBV12-4|TRBJ1-2
CASSSPRGSGGGKNGYTF
TGTGCCAGCAGTTCTCCGCGGGGGTCAGGGGGCGGAAAAAATGGCTACACCTTC
>few|.|TRBV5-5|TRBJ2-3
CASSPGGQSTDTQYF
TGTGCCAGCAGCCCAGGGGGGCAGAGCACAGATACGCAGTATTTT
>.|TRBD1|TRBV5-1|TRBJ2-7
CASSLTRQGFSYNEQYF
TGCGCCAGCAGCTTGACCCGACAGGGCTTTTCCTACAATGAGCAGTACTTC
>few|.|TRBV3-1|TRBJ2-7
CASSLRLGGSPYEQYF
TGTGCCAGCAGCCTCAGATTAGGGGGTAGCCCCTACGAGCAGTACTTC
>.|.|TRBV9|TRBJ2-1
CASSDSLSGHNANEQFF
TGTGCCAGCAGCGATAGTCTTTCGGGACACAACGCCAATGAGCAGTTCTTC
>.|TRBD2|TRBV29-1|TRBJ2-1
CSVVTSGVYNEQFF
TGCAGCGTTGTAACTAGCGGAGTATACAATGAGCAGTTCTTC
>few|.|TRBV15|TRBJ2-7
CATSRVDSYEQYF
TGTGCCACCAGCAGAGTAGACTCCTACGAGCAGTACTTC
>.|TRBD2|TRBV6-5|TRBJ2-5
CASSLGASGQETQYF
TGTGCCAGCAGCCTAGGTGCTAGCGGTCAAGAGACCCAGTACTTC
>.|.|TRBV20-1|TRBJ2-3
CSATDSRRVFTDTQYF
TGCAGTGCTACGGACAGCCGAAGGGTTTTTACAGATACGCAGTATTTT
>.|.|TRBV7-8|TRBJ2-1
CASSAKVGYNEQFF
TGTGCCAGCAGCGCCAAGGTGGGCTACAATGAGCAGTTCTTC
>.|TRBD1|TRBV5-1|TRBJ1-2
CASNLETGASGYTF
TGCGCCAGCAACCTCGAGACAGGGGCGAGTGGCTACACCTTC
>few|TRBD2|TRBV7-2|TRBJ2-3
CASSLRAGASTDTQYF
TGTGCCAGCAGCTTAAGAGCGGGGGCCTCCACAGATACGCAGTATTTT
>few|TRBD1|TRBV6-2/TRBV6-3|TRBJ2-2
CASIDRANTGELFF
TGTGCCAGCATCGACAGGGCGAACACCGGGGAGCTGTTTTTT
>few|.|TRBV27|TRBJ2-7
CASSFGDERYEQYF
TGTGCCAGCAGTTTTGGGGACGAGAGGTACGAGCAGTACTTC
>.|TRBD2|TRBV5-1|TRBJ2-1
CAGSLATSGGASKSSYNEQFF
TGCGCCGGCAGCTTGGCCACTAGCGGGGGGGCCTCTAAGAGCTCCTACAATGAGCAGTTCTTC
>few|TRBD1|TRBV20-1|TRBJ1-5
CSGASGGSNQPQHF
TGCAGTGGAGCGTCAGGGGGATCTAATCAGCCCCAGCATTTT
>.|.|TRBV12-3/TRBV12-4|TRBJ1-1
CASSLVSGRNTEAFF
TGTGCCAGCAGTTTAGTCTCCGGGAGGAACACTGAAGCTTTCTTT
>.|TRBD2|TRBV4-1|TRBJ2-3
CASSPDGTTASTDTQYF
TGCGCCAGCAGCCCCGACGGGACTACAGCTAGCACAGATACGCAGTATTTT
>.|.|TRBV6-5|TRBJ2-5
CASILTSQLAWAQETQYF
TGTGCCAGCATTCTCACCTCCCAACTAGCATGGGCCCAAGAGACCCAGTACTTC
>few|.|TRBV10-3|TRBJ2-5
CAIAGQSQETQYF
TGTGCCATCGCGGGACAGAGCCAAGAGACCCAGTACTTC
>.|TRBD2|TRBV3-1|TRBJ2-3
CASSQESMGLAGDTQYF
TGTGCCAGCAGCCAAGAAAGCATGGGACTAGCGGGCGATACGCAGTATTTT
>few|.|TRBV10-3|TRBJ2-7
CAISMRGTYEQYF
TGTGCCATCAGTATGAGGGGGACCTACGAGCAGTACTTC
>.|TRBD1|TRBV28|TRBJ1-2
CASNRQGVRGYGYTF
TGTGCCAGCAATCGACAGGGGGTACGTGGCTATGGCTACACCTTC
>.|TRBD2|TRBV9|TRBJ2-3
CASSAASGGFADTQYF
TGTGCCAGCAGCGCCGCTAGCGGGGGGTTTGCAGATACGCAGTATTTT
>many|.|TRBV5-1|TRBJ2-6
CASSPTRDSGANVLTF
TGCGCCAGCAGCCCCACCAGGGACTCTGGGGCCAACGTCCTGACTTTC
>.|.|TRBV21-1|TRBJ1-1
CASSWGRPMNTEAFF
TGTGCCAGCAGCTGGGGCAGACCTATGAACACTGAAGCTTTCTTT
>few|.|TRBV4-3|TRBJ2-5
CASSPALPPETQYF
TGCGCCAGCAGCCCCGCATTGCCCCCAGAGACCCAGTACTTC
>.|.|TRBV3-1|TRBJ1-2
CASTLRGGYGYTF
TGTGCCAGCACCCTAAGGGGGGGTTATGGCTACACCTTC
>.|.|TRBV25-1|TRBJ2-6
CASSDSRGGASGANVLTF
TGTGCCAGCAGTGACTCCCGCGGGGGCGCATCTGGGGCCAACGTCCTGACTTTC
>few|.|TRBV20-1|TRBJ1-5
CSARVVEFQPQHF
TGCAGTGCTAGAGTGGTGGAGTTTCAGCCCCAGCATTTT
>.|TRBD1|TRBV6-5|TRBJ1-2
CASSYQGANYGYTF
TGTGCCAGCAGTTACCAGGGGGCTAACTATGGCTACACCTTC
>.|TRBD2|TRBV7-2|TRBJ2-2
CASSTSGGRNTGELFF
TGTGCCAGCAGCACTAGCGGGGGGAGGAACACCGGGGAGCTGTTTTTT
>.|TRBD1|TRBV2|TRBJ1-5
CASGGQEYQPQHF
TGTGCCAGCGGCGGACAGGAGTATCAGCCCCAGCATTTT
>few|.|TRBV5-1|TRBJ2-7
CASSSGTPRGEQYF
TGCGCCAGCAGCTCGGGGACACCCCGCGGGGAGCAGTACTTC
>few|TRBD1|TRBV7-9|TRBJ2-7
CASSSTGTGVFSSYEQYF
TGTGCCAGCAGCTCAACCGGAACAGGGGTTTTTTCTAGCTACGAGCAGTACTTC
>few|TRBD2|TRBV6-4|TRBJ2-3
CASSLPATILAGTYTQYF
TGTGCCAGCAGTCTCCCAGCCACAATACTAGCGGGAACTTATACGCAGTATTTT
>.|.|TRBV5-1|TRBJ2-1
CASSLWGGGGSSYNEQFF
TGCGCCAGCAGCTTGTGGGGGGGCGGGGGTAGCTCCTACAATGAGCAGTTCTTC
>.|.|TRBV28|TRBJ2-7
CASSLKGGRPRILAQYF
TGTGCCAGCAGTTTAAAGGGGGGGCGTCCACGGATTCTGGCCCAGTACTTC
>many|.|TRBV25-1|TRBJ2-5
CASSESETQYF
TGTGCCAGCAGTGAATCAGAGACCCAGTACTTC
>few|.|TRBV6-2/TRBV6-3|TRBJ1-5
CASRLQGVGNQPQHF
TGTGCCAGCCGGCTACAGGGTGTTGGCAATCAGCCCCAGCATTTT
>few|.|TRBV14|TRBJ2-3
CASSPRAPLWDTQYF
TGTGCCAGCAGCCCCCGGGCCCCACTCTGGGATACGCAGTATTTT
>.|.|TRBV6-2/TRBV6-3|TRBJ2-7
CASSSDISSYEQYF
TGTGCCAGCAGTTCGGACATAAGCTCCTACGAGCAGTACTTC
>.|.|TRBV5-1|TRBJ2-1
CASSFLVNNEQFF
TGCGCCAGCAGCTTTTTGGTGAACAATGAGCAGTTCTTC
>.|.|TRBV30|TRBJ2-2
CAWRPGLQAGELFF
TGTGCCTGGAGGCCGGGACTCCAAGCCGGGGAGCTGTTTTTT
>.|.|TRBV7-9|TRBJ2-5
CASSLARTPTPRYQETQYF
TGTGCCAGCAGCTTAGCCCGGACACCAACACCCCGGTACCAAGAGACCCAGTACTTC
>.|.|TRBV28|TRBJ2-7
CASSLGAWYEQYF
TGTGCCAGCAGTTTAGGGGCCTGGTACGAGCAGTACTTC
>.|.|TRBV4-3|TRBJ1-6
CASSQDWDGGSYNSPLHF
TGCGCCAGCAGCCAAGATTGGGACGGAGGGTCCTATAATTCACCCCTCCACTTT
>many|.|TRBV7-2|TRBJ2-3
CASSSPPTPTRTDTQYF
TGTGCCAGCAGCTCACCCCCGACACCTACCCGCACAGATACGCAGTATTTT
>.|.|TRBV10-3|TRBJ2-1
CAISATAPSYNEQFF
TGTGCCATCAGTGCAACAGCCCCCTCCTACAATGAGCAGTTCTTC
>.|TRBD2|TRBV18|TRBJ2-7
CASSPTLGTSGGGAYEQYF
TGTGCCAGCTCACCAACATTGGGGACTAGCGGGGGGGGAGCCTACGAGCAGTACTTC
>.|TRBD2|TRBV7-6|TRBJ2-1
CASSLASGGANEQFF
TGTGCCAGCAGCTTAGCTAGCGGGGGGGCTAATGAGCAGTTCTTC
>.|TRBD1|TRBV20-1|TRBJ2-5
CSASHRGGETQYF
TGCAGTGCCTCTCACAGGGGCGGAGAGACCCAGTACTTC
>.|.|TRBV4-1|TRBJ2-1
CASSQGDLSGSSYNEQFF
TGCGCCAGCAGCCAAGGGGACCTTAGCGGTAGCTCCTACAATGAGCAGTTCTTC
>many|.|TRBV4-3|TRBJ2-7
CASSQGFRAEQYF
TGCGCCAGCAGCCAAGGATTCCGGGCCGAGCAGTACTTC